Sequencing of this T cell receptor (beta chain) was carried out in a study of T cells after yellow fever vaccination. TCRdb re-analysed the 5' RACE reads in MiXCR, keeping a single row per CDR3 protein. In the table there are some 420,000 distinct CDR3 sequences, around 20% of which are singletons. This clonotype came up a few times. This sample comprised PBMCs, obtained before the yellow fever booster vaccination. The origin of this receptor is a young man who received the YFV17D yellow fever vaccine.

CDR3 in amino acids: CSVGQKNTEAFF. The CDR3 DNA reads as TGCAGCGTAGGCCAGAAGAACACTGAAGCTTTCTTT. V is TRBV29-1 and J is TRBJ1-1; D ambiguous. Germline V lookup: CDR1 SQVTM, CDR2 ANQGSEA. Trimming took 6 bases from V and 1 from J, leaving 9 bases between them. The CDR3 is 12 residues long.